This T cell receptor beta chain derives from a study of shared clonotypes between healthy human individuals. Generated by immunoSEQ multiplex PCR, the TCRdb table keeps only in-frame clones and is missing some. The table lists more than 900,000 clones, about 84% of them singletons. This CDR3 has 17 residues. The V gene lost 0 bases and the J gene lost 0 bases, with 14 bases spanning the gap. Germline V gene sequence: CDR1 MNHEY, CDR2 SMNVEV (reference sequence). The sequence derives from a man aged 18 to 29 in good health. Some clones in this sample may be carry-over from other donors' samples. Sequencing was carried out using memory CD4+ T cells from PBMCs. Subset noted: CD45RA-negative fraction. The J gene is TRBJ1-1, the V gene TRBV27, with D possibly TRBD1 on 5 matching bases. The CDR3 region has the DNA TGTGCCAGCAGTTTATCTAAGTGGACACCCTTGAACACTGAAGCTTTCTTT. It translates to CASSLSKWTPLNTEAFF.